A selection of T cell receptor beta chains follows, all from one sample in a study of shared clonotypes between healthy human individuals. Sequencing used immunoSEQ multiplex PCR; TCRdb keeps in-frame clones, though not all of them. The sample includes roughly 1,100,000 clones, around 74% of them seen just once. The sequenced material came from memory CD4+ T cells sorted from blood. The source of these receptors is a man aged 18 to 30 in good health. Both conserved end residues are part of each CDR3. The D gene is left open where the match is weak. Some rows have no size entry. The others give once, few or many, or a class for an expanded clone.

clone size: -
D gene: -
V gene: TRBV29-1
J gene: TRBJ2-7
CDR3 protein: CSVESGFFYEQYF
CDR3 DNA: TGCAGCGTGGAATCAGGGTTTTTCTACGAGCAGTACTTC

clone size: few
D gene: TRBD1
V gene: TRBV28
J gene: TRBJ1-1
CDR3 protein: CASPSGQGKMNTEAFF
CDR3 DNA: TGTGCCAGCCCATCAGGACAGGGTAAGATGAACACTGAAGCTTTCTTT

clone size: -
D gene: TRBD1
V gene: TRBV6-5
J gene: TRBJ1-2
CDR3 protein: CASSRTGGNYGYTF
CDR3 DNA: TGTGCCAGCAGTCGCACAGGGGGCAACTATGGCTACACCTTC

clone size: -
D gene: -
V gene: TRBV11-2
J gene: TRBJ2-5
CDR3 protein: CASSSGQQETQYF
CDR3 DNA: TGTGCCAGCAGCTCGGGCCAGCAAGAGACCCAGTACTTC

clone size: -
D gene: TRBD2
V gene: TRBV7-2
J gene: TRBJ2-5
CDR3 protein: CASSFTLSGRGKETQYF
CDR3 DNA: TGTGCCAGCAGCTTTACATTAAGCGGGAGGGGGAAAGAGACCCAGTACTTC

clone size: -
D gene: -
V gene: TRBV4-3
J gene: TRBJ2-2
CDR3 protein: CASSQEDLHTGELFF
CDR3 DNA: TGCGCCAGCAGCCAAGAGGATCTCCACACCGGGGAGCTGTTTTTT

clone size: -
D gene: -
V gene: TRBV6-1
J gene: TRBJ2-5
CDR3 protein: CASSSGRETQYF
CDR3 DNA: TGTGCCAGCTCTTCTGGCCGGGAGACCCAGTACTTC

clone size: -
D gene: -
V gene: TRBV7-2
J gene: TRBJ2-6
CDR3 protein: CASSWQGFGANVLTF
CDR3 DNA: TGTGCCAGCAGCTGGCAGGGATTTGGGGCCAACGTCCTGACTTTC

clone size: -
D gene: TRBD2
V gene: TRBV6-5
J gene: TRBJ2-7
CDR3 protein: CASSYRSGRAYEQYF
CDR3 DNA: TGTGCCAGCAGTTACCGAAGCGGGAGGGCCTACGAGCAGTACTTC

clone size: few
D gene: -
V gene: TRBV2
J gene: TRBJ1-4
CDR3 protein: CASSGMTDFNEKLFF
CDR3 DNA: TGTGCCAGCAGTGGGATGACAGACTTTAATGAAAAACTGTTTTTT

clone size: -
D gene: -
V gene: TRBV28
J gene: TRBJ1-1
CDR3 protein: CASSLRNLNTEAFF
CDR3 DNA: TGTGCCAGCAGCCTCAGGAACTTGAACACTGAAGCTTTCTTT

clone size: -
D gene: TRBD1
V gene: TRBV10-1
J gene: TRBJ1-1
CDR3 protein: CASSEGQGVILNTEAFF
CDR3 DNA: TGCGCCAGCAGTGAGGGACAGGGGGTGATACTGAACACTGAAGCTTTCTTT

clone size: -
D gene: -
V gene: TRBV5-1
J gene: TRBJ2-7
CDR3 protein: CASSLAERRSSYEQYF
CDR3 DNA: TGCGCCAGCAGCTTGGCCGAACGAAGGAGCTCCTACGAGCAGTACTTC

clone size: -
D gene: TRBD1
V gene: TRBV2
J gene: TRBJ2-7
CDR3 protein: CASTANRGQGYEQYF
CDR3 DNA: TGTGCCAGCACCGCGAACAGGGGGCAAGGCTACGAGCAGTACTTC

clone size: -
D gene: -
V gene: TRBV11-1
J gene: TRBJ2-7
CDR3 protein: CASRPILGTGVQYF
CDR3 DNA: TGTGCCAGCAGACCCATTCTGGGGACGGGCGTGCAGTACTTC

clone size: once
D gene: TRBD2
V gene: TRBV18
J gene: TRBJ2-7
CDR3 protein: CASSPPGSGRAHEQYF
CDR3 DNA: TGTGCCAGCTCACCACCGGGAAGCGGGAGGGCCCACGAGCAGTACTTC

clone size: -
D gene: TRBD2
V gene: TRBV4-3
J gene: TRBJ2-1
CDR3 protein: CASSHARGEGEQFF
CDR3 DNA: TGCGCCAGCAGCCACGCCCGGGGGGAGGGTGAGCAGTTCTTC

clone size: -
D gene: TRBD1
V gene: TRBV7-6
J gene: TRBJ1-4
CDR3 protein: CASRRGQNEKLFF
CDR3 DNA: TGTGCCAGCAGGCGGGGACAGAATGAAAAACTGTTTTTT

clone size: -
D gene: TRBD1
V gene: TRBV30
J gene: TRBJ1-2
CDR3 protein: CGVRTGYGYTF
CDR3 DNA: TGTGGGGTCCGGACAGGTTATGGCTACACCTTC

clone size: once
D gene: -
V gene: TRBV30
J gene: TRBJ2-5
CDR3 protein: CAWSVSGQTQYF
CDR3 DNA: TGTGCCTGGAGTGTTTCTGGTCAGACCCAGTACTTC

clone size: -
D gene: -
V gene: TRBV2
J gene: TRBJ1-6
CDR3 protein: CASTLDSPLHF
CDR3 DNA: TGTGCCAGCACCCTGGACTCACCCCTCCACTTT

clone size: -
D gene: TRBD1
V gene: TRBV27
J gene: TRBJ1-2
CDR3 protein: CASSTLRDRGYYGYTF
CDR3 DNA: TGTGCCAGCAGTACCCTCCGGGACAGGGGTTACTATGGCTACACCTTC

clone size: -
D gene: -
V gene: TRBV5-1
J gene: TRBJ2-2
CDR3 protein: CASSFQTENTGELFF
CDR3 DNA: TGCGCCAGCAGCTTTCAGACGGAGAACACCGGGGAGCTGTTTTTT

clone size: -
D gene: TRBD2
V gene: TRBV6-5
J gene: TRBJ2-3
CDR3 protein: CASGSGGADTQYF
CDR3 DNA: TGTGCCAGCGGAAGCGGGGGGGCAGATACGCAGTATTTT

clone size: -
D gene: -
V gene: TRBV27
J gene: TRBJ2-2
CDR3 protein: CASSLKNPLWGALLRNTGELFF
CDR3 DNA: TGTGCCAGCAGTTTAAAAAACCCCCTTTGGGGAGCTCTCCTAAGAAACACCGGGGAGCTGTTTTTT

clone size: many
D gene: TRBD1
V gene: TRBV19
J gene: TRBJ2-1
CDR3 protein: CASSIRQGNEQFF
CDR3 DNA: TGTGCCAGTAGTATAAGACAGGGCAATGAGCAGTTCTTC

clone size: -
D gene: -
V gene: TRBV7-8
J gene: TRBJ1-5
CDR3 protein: CASSFVRGPQHF
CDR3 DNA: TGTGCCAGCAGCTTCGTCAGGGGGCCCCAGCATTTT

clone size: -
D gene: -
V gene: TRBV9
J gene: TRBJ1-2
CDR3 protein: CASSGQGRANYGYTF
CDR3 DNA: TGTGCCAGCAGCGGCCAGGGGAGAGCTAACTATGGCTACACCTTC

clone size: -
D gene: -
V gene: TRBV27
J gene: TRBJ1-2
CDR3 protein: CASSSPNKRGYTF
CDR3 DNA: TGTGCCAGCAGTTCCCCTAATAAGCGGGGCTACACCTTC